Given below is one T cell receptor beta chain in context. This clone was seen just once. Its cognate antigen has yet to be identified. There are no base qualities to consult, and no much larger clone falls within one base. Genomic DNA was isolated from the sorted cells so that the TCRbeta CDR3 region could be sequenced. TCRbeta CDR3 regions were sequenced using the immunoSEQ Assay. Entries here come from immuneACCESS through TCRdb and include only in-frame sequences with V and J called. Some clones fail to appear in such tables; in the studies checked, an unresolved V gene covers under half of the shortfall, and the cause of the remainder is unknown. Here the sample has more than 10,000 clones; 84% occur a single time. Jointly, the top ten make up roughly 39% of the sample. The trial excluded patients who had a history of autoimmune disease or were on systemic immunosuppression. Peripheral blood for TCR sequencing was collected from all dose cohorts at baseline, on cycle 4 day 1, and on cycle 7 day 1. The samples were taken from a phase I, first-in-human, multicenter, open-label dose-escalation trial of ivuxolimab. Adults with locally advanced or metastatic head and neck squamous cell, hepatocellular, melanoma or renal cell carcinoma were enrolled in the trial. CD4+ and CD8+ T cells were sorted separately from peripheral blood before TCR sequencing.

Inclusive of the bounding cysteine and phenylalanine, the CDR3 is 13 residues long. CDR3 DNA only is kept here, 39 bases in frame from base 1. At the junction V is shortened by 1 base and J by 12 bases; bases outside the gene matches: 3. Looking up the germline V gene (reference sequence) yields CDR1 MNHEY and CDR2 SMNVEV. These data originate in a study of OX40 agonist ivuxolimab in advanced cancers. Broadly, across the study: The costimulatory receptor OX40 (CD134) was targeted by ivuxolimab, a fully human IgG2 agonistic monoclonal antibody. Intravenous ivuxolimab was administered to patients every 2 weeks at six dose levels: 0.01, 0.1, 0.3, 1.5, 3 and 10 mg/kg. Of the approximately 54 patients in dose escalation, about 20 had hepatocellular carcinoma, approximately 15 had melanoma, 9 had renal cell carcinoma and 9 had head and neck cancer. In the dose-escalation cohort, more than 75% of patients were male, and the mean age was around 60 years, with a range of roughly 20 to 80. Prior anti-PD-1, anti-PD-L1 or anti-CTLA-4 therapy was permitted, and checkpoint inhibitors had been received by less than 45% of dose-escalation patients. Three dose-escalation patients achieved partial responses, one with hepatocellular carcinoma and two with cutaneous melanoma. The point of sequencing TCRbeta in the periphery was to test whether ivuxolimab changed TCR sequence diversity and drove clonal T-cell expansion. The paper covers the monotherapy dose-escalation part of the phase I ivuxolimab trial, which included N ≈ 57 patients. What the study reported, not specific to this receptor: In partial responders in the 0.1-3.0 mg/kg groups, normalized peripheral clonal expansion was found to be among the lowest, especially among CD8+ T cells. The antigen specificity of the peripheral T cells that underwent clonal expansion was not determined. After ivuxolimab, expanded clones were on average more numerous among CD8+ T cells than among CD4+ T cells. At doses from 0.1 to 3.0 mg/kg, clonal expansion was seen in both CD4+ and CD8+ blood T cells between baseline and week 6. Low levels of normalized T-cell clonal expansion were also seen in some patients who did not respond.

The sequencing used CD4+ or CD8+ T cells sorted from blood, collected in a trial of the OX40 agonist ivuxolimab. The chain uses TRBV27 and TRBJ2-1, and 10 junctional nucleotides match TRBD1. This TCR was sampled from an adult with an advanced solid tumor such as melanoma, head and neck, liver or kidney cancer. The nucleotide sequence reads as follows: TGTGCCAGCAGTTTATTAGACAGGGGGCCGCAGTTCTTC. This gives the protein CASSLLDRGPQFF.